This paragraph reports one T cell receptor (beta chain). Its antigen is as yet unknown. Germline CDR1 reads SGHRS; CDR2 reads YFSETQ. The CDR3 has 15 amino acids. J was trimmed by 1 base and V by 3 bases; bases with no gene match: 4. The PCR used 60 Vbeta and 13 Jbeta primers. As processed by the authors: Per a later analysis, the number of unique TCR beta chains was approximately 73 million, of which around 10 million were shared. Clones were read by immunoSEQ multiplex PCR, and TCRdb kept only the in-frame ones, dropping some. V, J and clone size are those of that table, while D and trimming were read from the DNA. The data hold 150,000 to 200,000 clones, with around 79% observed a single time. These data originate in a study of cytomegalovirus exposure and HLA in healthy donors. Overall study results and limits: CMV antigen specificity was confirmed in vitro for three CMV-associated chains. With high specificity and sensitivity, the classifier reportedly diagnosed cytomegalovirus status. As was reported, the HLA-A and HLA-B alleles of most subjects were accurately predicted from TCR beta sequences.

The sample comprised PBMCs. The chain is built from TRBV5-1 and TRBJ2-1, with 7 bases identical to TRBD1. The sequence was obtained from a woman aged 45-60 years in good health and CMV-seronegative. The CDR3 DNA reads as TGCGCCAGCAGCTCAACAGGGGTGTCCTACAATGAGCAGTTCTTC. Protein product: CASSSTGVSYNEQFF.